The 2 T cell receptor beta chains presented below share a single source sample, sequenced in a study of blood T cell repertoires in COVID-19. Using immunoSEQ multiplex PCR, the repertoire was profiled, and TCRdb retains in-frame clones only, with some absent. Of 350,000 or so clones in the sample, around 83% were seen once. Material: peripheral blood. These receptors all come from a man aged 25 to 40 with active or convalescent COVID-19.

This sequence joins TRBV19 and TRBJ2-1, with D unclear. Deletions cut 6 bases from V and 8 bases from J, with 17 bases between. The germline V gene has CDR1 LNHDA and CDR2 SQIVND (reference sequence). The CDR3 loop spans 14 amino acids. In DNA, the CDR3 is TGTGCCAGTAGGGCCTTTGTGCAAGTGCATGAGCAGTTCTTC. Protein: CASRAFVQVHEQFF.

A single count supports this clone. The V call is TRBV24-1, the J call TRBJ1-2, with 9 bases aligning to TRBD1. Germline V lookup: CDR1 KGHDR, CDR2 SFDVKD. V was clipped by 7 bases and J by 6 bases; unmatched bases: 5. This CDR3 contains 13 residues. The CDR3 reads CATRGTGRDGYTF. The CDR3 DNA follows: TGTGCCACCAGGGGGACAGGGAGGGATGGCTACACCTTC.